Here is one T cell receptor beta chain with its context. Its specificity is not known. PCR was performed a second time for 7 to 11 cycles using a sample-barcoded 5' primer and a J-beta primer mix. TCRdb re-called the 5' RACE reads through MiXCR, storing one row per CDR3 protein. The sample has 1.8 million or so distinct CDR3 sequences, 39% seen once. Germline lookup yields CDR1 SGHRS and CDR2 YFSETQ. The V and J ends lost 5 bases and 9 bases, in that order; junction bases with no gene match: 12. The CDR3 is made up of 14 amino acids. These data come from a study of blood T cells in healthy people across ages. Overall study results and limits: Significant beta diversity loss was already apparent by age roughly 38, declining roughly linearly.

Isolation yielded PBMCs, at least 7 million per sample, in every case. This chain joins TRBV5-1 and TRBJ2-7; TRBD1 agrees at 9 bases. The sequenced sample consisted of blood. This clonotype was obtained from a human donor in good health. The CDR3 here is CASSQGQGRGVQYF. CDR3 coding DNA: TGCGCCAGCAGTCAAGGACAGGGGCGCGGGGTGCAGTACTTC.